This T cell receptor (beta chain) stems from a study of control samples from healthy donors and cancer patients. The CDR3 is 17 amino acids. V shed 6 bases and J 3 bases; nucleotides not matched to a gene: 14. In germline, CDR1 is LNHDA, CDR2 SQIVND (reference sequence). The data were produced by immunoSEQ multiplex PCR, yet TCRdb's version contains in-frame clones alone and is incomplete. The sample shows 55,000 to 80,000 clones, 89% of them seen only once. The sequenced sample consisted of PBMCs. This TCR was recovered from a man aged 55 to 69 with colorectal cancer. V gene TRBV19 combines with J gene TRBJ1-5; TRBD1 matches 7 bases. The CDR3 sequence: CASSPLPGQSPNQPQHF. The CDR3 DNA reads TGTGCCAGTAGCCCTCTCCCGGGACAGAGCCCCAATCAGCCCCAGCATTTT. Using reference TRBV19 and TRBJ1-5 for the parts outside the CDR3, the full variable domain is DGGITQSPKYLFRKEGQNVTLSCEQNLNHDAMYWYRQDPGQGLRLIYYSQIVNDFQKGDIAEGYSVSREKKESFPLTVTSAQKNPTAFYLCASSPLPGQSPNQPQHFGDGTRLSIL.